A single sample is the source of the 23 T cell receptor beta chains below, sequenced in a study of blood T cells in healthy people across ages (dated by TCRdb to 2013 to 2016). The receptor library was made with 5' RACE. The reads were generated on an Illumina HiSeq 2500. A second roughly 6 to 12 cycle PCR used a sample-barcoded 5' primer and a J-beta primer mix. TCRdb passed the public sequencing reads through fastp at Q25 and MiXCR, retaining productive beta sequences. Rows are unified per CDR3 protein, each entry keeping the most common DNA and genes. Within this sample are roughly 1.6 million distinct CDR3 sequences, with about 35% of them counted one time only. About 10% of the sample is held by the ten biggest clonotypes. The sequencing input was blood. Source of these receptors: a woman aged 25-40 years in good health.

J is TRBJ2-6 and V is TRBV5-4; D call uncertain. The germline V gene encodes CDR1 SGHNT and CDR2 YYREEE (reference sequence). The CDR3 spans 15 residues. V was shortened by 4 bases and J by 4 bases, with 12 bases between the two germline ends. The CDR3 loop is CASSPTLTGANVLTF. CDR3 in DNA: TGTGCCAGCAGCCCGACATTAACCGGGGCCAACGTCCTGACTTTC.

J is TRBJ2-5 and V is TRBV27, with a possible D match to TRBD1 (5 bases). Germline V CDR1 and CDR2: MNHEY, SMNVEV (reference sequence). The V and J ends lost 6 bases and 6 bases respectively, with 23 bases between them. The CDR3 consists of 16 residues. CDR3: CASSIAPGQLRQTQYF. CDR3 nucleotides: TGTGCCAGCAGCATCGCCCCCGGACAACTGAGGCAGACCCAGTACTTC.

The chain has TRBV7-6 and TRBJ1-6; D is possibly TRBD1 (5 bases). The CDR3 has 17 residues. Trimming took 2 bases from V and 3 from J, leaving 14 bases between them. Germline CDR1 SGHVS, CDR2 FNYEAQ. Here the CDR3 DNA reads TGTGCCAGCAGCTTACAGATCGGGGGTCGCTATAATTCACCCCTCCACTTT. Translation gives CASSLQIGGRYNSPLHF.

The rearrangement joins TRBV29-1 to TRBJ2-3; 7 nucleotides align to TRBD1. CDR1 is SQVTM, CDR2 ANQGSEA, per germline. Germline trimming cut 5 bases from V and 4 bases from J; bases unmatched to any gene: 6. CDR3 size: 13 residues. The CDR3 DNA follows: TGCAGCGTTTTAAAGGGGGCGGCAGATACGCAGTATTTT. Translating gives CSVLKGAADTQYF.

This clonotype was recorded a few times. The chain carries TRBV6-6 and TRBJ2-5; the D gene is possibly TRBD1 (6 bases). The CDR3 runs 15 residues. Germline CDR1 and CDR2: MNHNY and SVGAGI (reference sequence). V lost 7 bases and J lost 4, with 19 bases in between. CDR3 sequence reads: CASNPTGTPGETQYF. CDR3 coding DNA: TGTGCCAGCAACCCTACCGGGACACCGGGAGAGACCCAGTACTTC.

V gene TRBV12-3 or TRBV12-4 combines with J gene TRBJ2-7; D is tentatively TRBD1 or TRBD2 (5 bases each). The CDR3 has 15 amino acids. Trimming took off 2 bases at V and 4 bases at J, with 15 bases between the two ends. The CDR3 DNA follows: TGTGCCAGCAGTTTAAGCCTTGGCAGGGAGTACGAGCAGTACTTC. Its protein product is CASSLSLGREYEQYF.

This clonotype was seen once. The chain uses TRBV9 and TRBJ2-5; TRBD2 aligns across 12 bases. The CDR3 contains 15 residues. V trimming: 6 bases; J trimming: 4 bases; junction bases outside the gene matches: 7. CDR1 and CDR2 (germline): SGDLS, YYNGEE. The CDR3 region has the DNA TGTGCCAGCACGGCTAGCGGGGGGGCCGTAGAGACCCAGTACTTC. This encodes CASTASGGAVETQYF.

This rearrangement joins TRBV20-1 to TRBJ2-4, with unresolved D. From germline, CDR1 is DFQATT and CDR2 SNEGSKA (reference sequence). The CDR3 runs to 14 residues. Trimming removed 1 base at V and 1 base at J, with 8 bases between. The CDR3 reads CSARASEAKNIQYF. CDR3 coding DNA: TGCAGTGCTAGAGCGTCCGAGGCCAAAAACATTCAGTACTTC.

The chain couples TRBV5-6 to TRBJ2-5; D is unclear. There are 15 residues in the CDR3. Trimming removed 5 bases at V and 2 bases at J, with 16 bases between. Germline values: CDR1 SGHDT, CDR2 YYEEEE. The CDR3 loop is CASRAYGQTQETQYF. CDR3 coding DNA: TGTGCCAGCAGGGCCTATGGGCAGACGCAAGAGACCCAGTACTTC.

The chain couples TRBV28 to TRBJ2-3; TRBD1 matches at 9 bases. The CDR3 spans 15 residues. Germline CDR1 MDHEN, CDR2 SYDVKM. Germline trimming cut 6 bases from V and 0 bases from J; bases unmatched to any gene: 4. The CDR3 loop is CASRAGTGSTDTQYF. The CDR3 coding sequence is TGTGCCAGCAGAGCCGGGACAGGGAGCACAGATACGCAGTATTTT.

This clonotype was detected once. The chain combines TRBV6-1 with TRBJ2-1; D not resolved. CDR1 is MNHNS and CDR2 is SASEGT in the germline V gene. The length of the CDR3 is 11 residues. Between the trimmed V and J ends, which lost 8 bases and 8 bases, there was a span of 10 bases. The CDR3 is CASLLIDEQFF. In DNA, the CDR3 is TGTGCCAGCCTTTTGATCGATGAGCAGTTCTTC.

V usage is TRBV29-1 and J usage is TRBJ1-2, with 10 bases fitting TRBD1. Germline V gene data show CDR1 as SQVTM and CDR2 as ANQGSEA. V lost 5 bases to trimming and J lost 6 bases; unmatched junction nucleotides: 3. This CDR3 is 12 amino acids long. CDR3 nucleotide sequence: TGCAGCGTTCAGACAGGGGGCAATGGCTACACCTTC. Translating gives CSVQTGGNGYTF.

The rearrangement uses TRBV28 and TRBJ1-2; possible D gene TRBD1, 6 bases. This CDR3 is 16 amino acids long. V was cut by 4 bases and J by 3 bases, with 18 bases left in between. Germline values: CDR1 MDHEN, CDR2 SYDVKM. CDR3 region: CASSSSSVQGDYGYTF. As DNA, the CDR3 is TGTGCCAGCAGTTCCTCAAGCGTACAGGGAGACTATGGCTACACCTTC.

The J gene is TRBJ1-6, the V gene TRBV20-1; 7 bases align to TRBD1. This CDR3 spans 14 amino acids. Germline V lookup: CDR1 DFQATT, CDR2 SNEGSKA (reference sequence). Trimming cost V 1 base and J 5 bases; bases outside gene matches: 2. This chain's CDR3 is CSARADRDNSPLHF. The CDR3 nucleotides are TGCAGTGCTAGAGCTGACAGGGATAATTCACCCCTCCACTTT.

This clonotype was recorded a few times. DNA of the CDR3: TGCAGTGCTAGCGGGGGGGCCGAAGAGACCCAGTACTTC. This encodes CSASGGAEETQYF. The chain employs TRBV20-1 and TRBJ2-5; TRBD2 matches 8 bases. The trim removed 3 bases at V and 3 bases at J, leaving 3 bases unmatched. This CDR3 is built from 13 residues. The germline V gene encodes CDR1 DFQATT and CDR2 SNEGSKA (reference sequence).

In its sample, this clonotype was seen a few times. The chain has TRBV10-3 and TRBJ2-7, with no clear D. The CDR3 contains 13 residues. CDR1 ENHRY and CDR2 SYGVKD come from the germline V gene. The ends were cut back, 7 bases at V and 1 base at J, with 11 bases in the middle. CDR3 sequence (DNA): TGTGCCATCAAAGCCGACGGTTCCTACGAGCAGTACTTC. This sequence encodes CAIKADGSYEQYF.

J is TRBJ2-1 and V is TRBV5-1; 7 bases line up with TRBD2. V gave up 3 bases and J gave up 9 bases; unmatched junction bases: 9. The length of the CDR3 is 14 residues. Germline V lookup: CDR1 SGHRS, CDR2 YFSETQ. CDR3 in DNA: TGCGCCAGCAGCTGGGTCTCGACGGGAGGTGAGCAGTTCTTC. It specifies CASSWVSTGGEQFF.

This clonotype was counted a few times. The rearrangement uses TRBV20-1 and TRBJ2-5; D not certain. Between the trimmed V and J ends, which lost 5 bases and 6 bases, there was a span of 13 bases. The V gene's germline CDR1 is DFQATT and CDR2 SNEGSKA (reference sequence). The CDR3 spans 12 residues. The CDR3: CSASSGPKTQYF. The CDR3 DNA sequence: TGCAGTGCTTCCTCCGGGCCGAAGACCCAGTACTTC.

The rearrangement joins TRBV6-5 to TRBJ2-4, with 9 bases lining up with TRBD2. Germline CDR1 reads MNHEY; CDR2 reads SVGAGI. There are 15 residues in the CDR3. The trim removed 6 bases at V and 0 bases at J, leaving 3 bases unmatched. In nucleotides, the CDR3 is TGTGCCAGCAGACCACTAGCGGGAGCCAAAAACATTCAGTACTTC. It is translated as CASRPLAGAKNIQYF.

The rearrangement uses TRBV14 and TRBJ1-4; D is uncertain. CDR3 length: 15 amino acids. In germline, CDR1 is SGHDN, CDR2 FVKESK. The V end lost 0 bases, the J end lost 3 bases, and 8 bases lay between the germline ends. Here the CDR3 reads CASSQDRRPNEKLFF. CDR3 bases: TGTGCCAGCAGCCAAGATCGCAGACCTAATGAAAAACTGTTTTTT. Full variable domain (missing parts from reference TRBV14 and TRBJ1-4): EAGVTQFPSHSVIEKGQTVTLRCDPISGHDNLYWYRRVMGKEIKFLLHFVKESKQDESGMPNNRFLAERTGGTYSTLKVQPAELEDSGVYFCASSQDRRPNEKLFFGSGTQLSVL.

This clonotype has just a few counts. This chain connects TRBV24-1 to TRBJ1-5, with no clear D. The CDR3 has 16 residues. CDR1 KGHDR and CDR2 SFDVKD come from the germline V gene. V was cut by 0 bases and J by 2 bases, with 10 bases left in between. The CDR3 nucleotides are TGTGCCACCAGTGATTTGAACCAGCTGGGCAATCAGCCCCAGCATTTT. Translating it yields CATSDLNQLGNQPQHF.

The genes are TRBV5-6 and TRBJ2-1; 9 bases fit TRBD2. Germline V gives CDR1 SGHDT, CDR2 YYEEEE. The CDR3 loop spans 15 amino acids. The V and J ends lost 4 bases and 12 bases, in that order; junction bases with no gene match: 14. CDR3 loop: CASSLLAGGSDVQFF. The DNA of the CDR3 is TGTGCCAGCAGCCTGCTGGCGGGAGGGTCTGATGTGCAGTTCTTC.

The chain recombines TRBV5-1 with TRBJ2-3, with D possibly TRBD1 on 5 matching bases. V was pared by 3 bases and J by 0 bases, with 14 bases between. Per the germline V gene, CDR1 is SGHRS and CDR2 is YFSETQ. The CDR3 sequence is 16 residues long. CDR3 loop: CASSSDRQLSTDTQYF. In DNA, the CDR3 is TGCGCCAGCAGCTCCGACAGACAACTTAGCACAGATACGCAGTATTTT.